The rows below give T cell receptor beta chains drawn from one sample of a study of cytomegalovirus exposure and HLA in healthy donors. Measured with immunoSEQ multiplex PCR; TCRdb has only the in-frame clones, and not every one. The sample gives around 150,000 clones, 86% of which show up once; roughly 1.8% is in the top ten. Sequenced sample: PBMCs. These receptor sequences come from a woman aged 18-29 years in good health and CMV-seronegative. CDR3s leave out the opening cysteine and the closing phenylalanine or tryptophan.

>TRBJ2-1|TRBV28
AVQGGGNEQF
>TRBJ1-2|TRBV5-1
ASSLDGGGYGYT
>TRBJ1-2|TRBV10-3
AISQDRYGYT
>TRBJ1-2|TRBV7-8
ASSSSRWGGGYT
>TRBJ1-2|TRBV10-3
AISDPRTGGLVT
>TRBJ2-7|TRBV5-1
ASSLGEAGFYEQY
>TRBJ1-6|TRBV5-1
ASSLAGGLNSPLH
>TRBJ1-4|TRBV29-1
SVGAGREKLF
>TRBJ2-7|TRBV28
ASSRAGRDEQY
>TRBJ2-7|TRBV19
ASSSQGASLEQY
>TRBJ2-1|TRBV9
ASSVAFSGSSYNEQF
>TRBJ2-1|TRBV4-1
ASSQGTAATYNEQF
>TRBJ2-5|TRBV27
TSRQGTQETQY
>TRBJ1-5|TRBV27
ASSYRGQPQH